This TCR beta chain was retrieved from a study of post-analysis software for immune sequencing data. Study background: In terms of disease course, relapsing-remitting, secondary progressive and progressive-relapsing multiple sclerosis were included. Findings and caveats of the study: In patients, TRBV5-6, TRBV5-1 and TRBV20-1 belonged to five TRBV segments found more frequently than in controls. Diversity measured as normalized Chao1 was significantly lower in multiple sclerosis patients than in controls. Strong same-batch co-clustering of samples appeared with F measure clustering.

Remarks on this clonotype: The antigen is undetermined.

The germline gives CDR1 DFQATT, CDR2 SNEGSKA (reference sequence). Trimming took off 3 bases at V and 3 bases at J, with 8 bases between the two ends. The CDR3 totals 12 residues. The TCR beta cDNA libraries carried unique molecular identifiers. One entry per CDR3 protein, called by TCRdb with MiXCR from the PCR reads. Of about 460,000 distinct CDR3 sequences listed, around 40% are singletons. This receptor was taken from a girl aged 10-17 years with multiple sclerosis. This sequence joins TRBV20-1 and TRBJ1-1; no definite D call. The sequenced material came from blood. CDR3 nucleotide sequence: TGCAGTGCTAGGGGCGGGGACACTGAAGCTTTCTTT. As protein: CSARGGDTEAFF.